The 25 T cell receptor beta chains given below trace back to one sample, sequenced in a study of shared clonotypes between healthy human individuals. Data came from immunoSEQ multiplex PCR; TCRdb stores just in-frame clones and leaves some out. This repertoire shows just over 2,000,000 clones, over 85% found once; its top ten account for about 1.1%. The naive CD8 population came from CD45RO-negative cells selected for CCR7, without terminally differentiated effector memory CD45RA+ cells. The sequenced material came from naive CD8+ T cells sorted from blood. These receptors came from a man aged 18 to 35 in good health.

The table lists this clone with a few counts. This sample includes further DNA sequences coding for the same CDR3. The CDR3 region has the DNA TGTGCCAGTAGTATCCGGGACAGGGATCAGCCCCAGCATTTT. Translating gives CASSIRDRDQPQHF. This chain connects TRBV19 to TRBJ1-5, with TRBD1 matching 9 bases. The junction had 2 bases not matched to a gene; V was cut back by 3 bases and J by 5 bases. The length of the CDR3 is 14 residues. CDR1 is LNHDA, CDR2 SQIVND, per germline (reference sequence).

This sequence joins TRBV5-1 and TRBJ1-1, with a tentative D call TRBD1 (5 bases). The CDR3 totals 17 residues. The V end lost 4 bases, the J end lost 1 base, and 20 bases lay between the germline ends. CDR1 is SGHRS and CDR2 is YFSETQ in the germline V gene. The CDR3 DNA reads as TGCGCCAGCAGCCCTATCACTTTGACAGACAGGAACACTGAAGCTTTCTTT. Translation: CASSPITLTDRNTEAFF. The variable domain in full, completed from reference TRBV5-1 and TRBJ1-1, reads KAGVTQTPRYLIKTRGQQVTLSCSPISGHRSVSWYQQTPGQGLQFLFEYFSETQRNKGNFPGRFSGRQFSNSRSEMNVSTLELGDSALYLCASSPITLTDRNTEAFFGQGTRLTVV.

Only one count was recorded for this clone. The chain is built from TRBV7-9 and TRBJ2-5; 11 positions match TRBD2. Germline V CDR1 and CDR2: SEHNR, FQNEAQ (reference sequence). J lost 5 bases, V lost 0 bases, and 8 bases had no gene match. The CDR3 contains 17 residues. In DNA, the CDR3 is TGTGCCAGCAGCTTAGCCCCGGGACTAGCGGATGGGGAGACCCAGTACTTC. Protein: CASSLAPGLADGETQYF. Full variable domain (rest looked up from reference TRBV7-9 and TRBJ2-5): DTGVSQNPRHKITKRGQNVTFRCDPISEHNRLYWYRQTLGQGPEFLTYFQNEAQLEKSRLLSDRFSAERPKGSFSTLEIQRTEQGDSAMYLCASSLAPGLADGETQYFGPGTRLLVL.

This chain uses TRBV19 with TRBJ2-7; 11 positions agree with TRBD2. CDR1 is LNHDA, CDR2 SQIVND, per germline (reference sequence). This CDR3 spans 14 amino acids. J gave up 3 bases and V 5 bases, and 3 bases lay outside the gene matches. The CDR3 bases are TGTGCCAGTAGTTTCACTAGCGGGAGCTACGAGCAGTACTTC. Translation: CASSFTSGSYEQYF.

The V and J genes are TRBV10-2 and TRBJ2-5, with TRBD1 matching 9 bases. The CDR3 is 18 amino acids. Germline V gene lookup returns CDR1 WSHSY and CDR2 SAAADI. J gave up 4 bases and V 6 bases, and 18 bases lay outside the gene matches. The CDR3 loop reads CASSVIFPGQGWGETQYF. The CDR3 DNA reads TGCGCCAGCAGCGTAATCTTCCCGGGACAGGGTTGGGGAGAGACCCAGTACTTC.

J is TRBJ2-7 and V is TRBV28; 9 bases are a match to TRBD2. Germline CDR1 MDHEN, CDR2 SYDVKM. The CDR3 extends over 15 amino acids. Trimming at V came to 7 bases and at J to 2 bases, leaving 9 bases not matched to a gene. As DNA, the CDR3 is TGTGCCAGCACCCCTATAGCGGGGGAGACCTACGAGCAGTACTTC. It specifies CASTPIAGETYEQYF. The whole variable domain, remainder taken from reference TRBV28 and TRBJ2-7, is DVKVTQSSRYLVKRTGEKVFLECVQDMDHENMFWYRQDPGLGLRLIYFSYDVKMKEKGDIPEGYSVSREKKERFSLILESASTNQTSMYLCASTPIAGETYEQYFGPGTRLTVT.

V is TRBV6-1 and J is TRBJ1-6; D uncertain. V was pared by 3 bases and J by 4 bases, with 7 bases between. The germline CDR1 and CDR2 sequences are MNHNS and SASEGT. The CDR3 runs 14 residues. The CDR3 nucleotides read TGTGCCAGCAGTGACTATCCATATAATTCACCCCTCCACTTT. Protein product: CASSDYPYNSPLHF.

V and J are TRBV27 and TRBJ2-1; D may be TRBD2 (5 bases). From germline, CDR1 is MNHEY and CDR2 SMNVEV (reference sequence). This CDR3 region has 18 residues. Trimming pared 0 bases from V and 3 bases from J, leaving 18 bases between. The DNA of the CDR3 is TGTGCCAGCAGTTTATCTCAAGAGGGCCCGGGTTTCTACAATGAGCAGTTCTTC. It specifies CASSLSQEGPGFYNEQFF.

The V and J genes are TRBV30 and TRBJ2-1; D is unresolved. V was clipped by 0 bases and J by 7 bases, with 13 bases between them. The germline V gene encodes CDR1 GTSNPN and CDR2 SVGIG (reference sequence). The CDR3 consists of 14 residues. The CDR3: CAWSVPRLGNEQFF. CDR3 nucleotide sequence: TGTGCCTGGAGTGTACCAAGATTAGGGAATGAGCAGTTCTTC.

The count of this clone is one. This chain joins TRBV27 and TRBJ1-4; D not certain. The CDR3 extends over 11 amino acids. V was clipped by 3 bases and J by 8 bases, with 4 bases between them. The germline gives CDR1 MNHEY, CDR2 SMNVEV (reference sequence). In DNA form, the CDR3 reads TGTGCCAGCAGTTTTAGGGAAAAACTGTTTTTT. It is translated as CASSFREKLFF.

In the case of this clone: Within the sample, other DNA sequences also encode this same CDR3. CDR3 bases: TGTGCCAGCAGCGTAGGTACAGGGCAAGAGACCCAGTACTTC. Protein: CASSVGTGQETQYF. The chain is built from TRBV9 and TRBJ2-5, with D tentatively TRBD1 (6 bases). Per germline, CDR1 SGDLS and CDR2 YYNGEE. V dropped 0 bases and J dropped 2 bases, with 8 bases sitting between them. The CDR3 contains 14 residues. Full variable domain (rest looked up from reference TRBV9 and TRBJ2-5): DSGVTQTPKHLITATGQRVTLRCSPRSGDLSVYWYQQSLDQGLQFLIQYYNGEERAKGNILERFSAQQFPDLHSELNLSSLELGDSALYFCASSVGTGQETQYFGPGTRLLVL.

Of note for this clone: This specimen includes other DNA sequences encoding the same CDR3. The genes are TRBV4-1 and TRBJ1-1; no firm D call. The germline CDR1 and CDR2 sequences are MGHRA and YSYEKL. This CDR3 has 14 residues. V lost 0 bases and J 1 base, leaving 6 bases between the germline ends. The CDR3 sequence is CASSQDTGNTEAFF. The CDR3, as DNA: TGCGCCAGCAGCCAAGACACGGGGAACACTGAAGCTTTCTTT.

The CDR3 reads CASSGTGPTDTQYF. CDR3 DNA: TGTGCCAGCTCCGGGACAGGCCCCACAGATACGCAGTATTTT. The chain combines TRBV18 with TRBJ2-3; 8 bases map to TRBD1. Unmatched junction bases numbered 4, after V lost 6 bases and J lost 2 bases. Per germline, CDR1 KGHSH and CDR2 LQKENI. CDR3 length: 14 residues.

This clone has a single count. This chain links TRBV4-3 with TRBJ1-3; D uncertain. V was pared by 0 bases and J by 7 bases, with 7 bases between. Germline V gene data show CDR1 as LGHNA and CDR2 as YSLEER. The CDR3 runs to 13 residues. CDR3 amino acids: CASSQEGYNTIYF. For the CDR3, the DNA is TGCGCCAGCAGCCAAGAAGGGTATAACACCATATATTTT.

For this clone: The identical CDR3 is also encoded by other nucleotide sequences in the sample. The chain combines TRBV7-6 with TRBJ2-1; 7 nucleotides match TRBD2. CDR1 and CDR2 from the germline V gene are SGHVS and FNYEAQ. The CDR3 length is 16 residues. J gave up 0 bases and V 1 base, and 3 bases lay outside the gene matches. Here the CDR3 reads CASSLEGGGSYNEQFF. The CDR3 DNA sequence: TGTGCCAGCAGCTTAGAAGGCGGGGGCTCCTACAATGAGCAGTTCTTC.

The rearrangement uses TRBV6-9 and TRBJ2-7; TRBD1 might be the D (7 bases). CDR1 and CDR2 from the germline V gene are MNHGY and SVAAGI. The CDR3 is 15 amino acids. V was pared by 2 bases and J by 4 bases, with 15 bases between. The CDR3 loop is CASSYPPGGHYEQYF. The CDR3 nucleotides are TGTGCCAGCAGTTATCCTCCAGGGGGGCATTACGAGCAGTACTTC.

The V and J genes are TRBV13 and TRBJ1-6; D might be TRBD1 (6 bases). Trimming removed 4 bases at V and 7 bases at J, with 11 bases between. Germline V gene data show CDR1 as PRHDT and CDR2 as FYEKMQ (reference sequence). The CDR3 consists of 14 residues. The CDR3 DNA reads TGTGCCAGCAGCTCTAGTACAGGGAATTCACCCCTCCACTTT. Its protein product is CASSSSTGNSPLHF.

This rearrangement joins TRBV30 to TRBJ1-2; 9 bases fit TRBD1. Trimming at V came to 6 bases and at J to 6 bases, leaving 14 bases not matched to a gene. Germline V gives CDR1 GTSNPN, CDR2 SVGIG (reference sequence). The CDR3 contains 15 residues. The CDR3 is CACLHFGTGIDGYTF. DNA of the CDR3: TGTGCCTGCCTGCACTTCGGGACAGGGATTGATGGCTACACCTTC. Variable domain in full (rest from reference TRBV30 and TRBJ1-2): SQTIHQWPATLVQPVGSPLSLECTVEGTSNPNLYWYRQAAGRGLQLLFYSVGIGQISSEVPQNLSASRPQDRQFILSSKKLLLSDSGFYLCACLHFGTGIDGYTFGSGTRLTVV.

The chain employs TRBV5-8 and TRBJ1-3, with D uncertain. V was shortened by 0 bases and J by 0 bases, with 10 bases between the two germline ends. Germline lookup yields CDR1 SGHTS and CDR2 YDEGEE. The CDR3 has 16 amino acids. The CDR3 DNA reads as TGTGCCAGCAGCTTGGGAGCGGGCCCCTCTGGAAACACCATATATTTT. It encodes CASSLGAGPSGNTIYF.

The gene calls are TRBV10-1 and TRBJ2-7; tentative D call: TRBD1 (6 bases). Germline V gene sequence: CDR1 WNHNN, CDR2 SYGVQD (reference sequence). V lost 6 bases and J lost 1, with 13 bases in between. The CDR3 sequence is 14 residues long. CDR3 amino acids: CASSPTRGSYEQYF. In DNA form, the CDR3 reads TGCGCCAGCAGCCCGACCAGGGGATCCTACGAGCAGTACTTC.

V is TRBV5-6 and J is TRBJ1-2; a possible D gene is TRBD1 (6 bases). With 4 bases removed from V and 6 bases from J, the gap between germline ends came to 13 bases. This CDR3 contains 13 residues. Germline V gives CDR1 SGHDT, CDR2 YYEEEE. The CDR3 sequence is CASSKQGFNGYTF. CDR3 bases: TGTGCCAGCAGCAAACAGGGTTTTAATGGCTACACCTTC.

The sample holds a few counts of this clone. This chain joins TRBV30 and TRBJ2-7; D gene ambiguous. This CDR3 has 11 amino acids. CDR1 is GTSNPN, CDR2 SVGIG, per germline (reference sequence). Trimming took 4 bases from V and 1 from J, leaving 5 bases between them. In DNA form, the CDR3 reads TGTGCCTGGAAGGCTTCCTACGAGCAGTACTTC. It codes for CAWKASYEQYF.

This chain joins TRBV9 and TRBJ2-7; D is perhaps TRBD2 (5 bases). The CDR3 runs 14 residues. Per germline, CDR1 SGDLS and CDR2 YYNGEE. V was trimmed by 2 bases and J by 5 bases, leaving 14 bases between them. CDR3 residues: CASSVTGFRNEQYF. In nucleotides, the CDR3 is TGTGCCAGCAGCGTGACGGGGTTCCGGAACGAGCAGTACTTC. Together with reference TRBV9 and TRBJ2-7, the CDR3 gives the full variable domain: DSGVTQTPKHLITATGQRVTLRCSPRSGDLSVYWYQQSLDQGLQFLIQYYNGEERAKGNILERFSAQQFPDLHSELNLSSLELGDSALYFCASSVTGFRNEQYFGPGTRLTVT.

The chain links TRBV28 to TRBJ1-1; D remains unclear. With 3 bases removed from V and 1 base from J, the gap between germline ends came to 6 bases. CDR3 size: 13 residues. CDR1 and CDR2 from the germline V gene are MDHEN and SYDVKM. CDR3 region: CASSFYRNTEAFF. The CDR3 DNA sequence: TGTGCCAGCAGTTTTTACAGGAACACTGAAGCTTTCTTT.

Remarks on this clone: Other DNA variants within this sample encode the same CDR3. V and J are TRBV19 and TRBJ2-7; D is unresolved. The CDR3 length is 13 residues. Trimming stripped 1 base from V and 2 bases from J, with 6 bases between. The germline V gene encodes CDR1 LNHDA and CDR2 SQIVND (reference sequence). The CDR3 sequence: CASSIGSPYEQYF. The CDR3 bases are TGTGCCAGTAGTATAGGGTCTCCCTACGAGCAGTACTTC.